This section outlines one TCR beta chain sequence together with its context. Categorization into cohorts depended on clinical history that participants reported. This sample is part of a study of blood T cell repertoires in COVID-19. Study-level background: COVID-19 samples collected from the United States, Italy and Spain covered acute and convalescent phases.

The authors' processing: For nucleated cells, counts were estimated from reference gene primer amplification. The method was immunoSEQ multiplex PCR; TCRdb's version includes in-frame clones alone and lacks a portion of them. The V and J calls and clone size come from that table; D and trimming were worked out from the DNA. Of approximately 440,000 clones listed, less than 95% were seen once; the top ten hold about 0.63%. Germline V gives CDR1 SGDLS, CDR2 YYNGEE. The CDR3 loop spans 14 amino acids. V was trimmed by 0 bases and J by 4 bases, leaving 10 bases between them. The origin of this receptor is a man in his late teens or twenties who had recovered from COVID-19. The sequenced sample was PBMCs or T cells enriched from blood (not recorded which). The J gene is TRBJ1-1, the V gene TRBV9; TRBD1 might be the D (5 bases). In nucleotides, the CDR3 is TGTGCCAGCAGCGTAGGTGGACACCCCACTGAAGCTTTCTTT. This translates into CASSVGGHPTEAFF.